This T cell receptor beta chain emerged from a study of naive and memory T cell subsets. Study-level points and caveats: Findings for naive and memory subsets could not be checked against ground truth.

About this clonotype itself: Its matching antigen is unknown.

Both TRBC1 and TRBC2 were covered by a beta constant-region primer of two equimolar oligonucleotides. The cDNA 3' end received a ligated single-stranded oligonucleotide carrying the SP2 primer and a 12-nucleotide UMI. One entry per CDR3 protein results from TCRdb running MiXCR on the UMI-ligation and nested PCR reads. This sample has 100,000 or so distinct CDR3 sequences, with more than 6.5% found just once. The length of the CDR3 is 14 residues. V lost 2 bases and J lost 5, with 12 bases in between. Germline V lookup: CDR1 SGHVS, CDR2 FQNEAQ. After the first PCR, alpha and beta chain libraries were processed separately. CD4+ T cell IFNgamma after overnight CMV lysate exposure gave donor CMV status.

This TCR derives from a human donor in good health. Material: central memory CD4+ T cells from blood. This rearrangement joins TRBV7-8 to TRBJ2-5; a possible D gene is TRBD2 (5 bases). The DNA of the CDR3 is TGTGCCAGCAGCTTAAATGCGGGTCGGGAGACCCAGTACTTC. Translation: CASSLNAGRETQYF.